These T cell receptor beta chains were read from a single sample in a study of blood T cells in healthy people across ages. TCRdb re-called the 5' RACE reads through MiXCR, storing one row per CDR3 protein. Of 1.4 million or so distinct CDR3 sequences listed, 35% to 45% are singletons. Sequencing was done on a sample of blood. Source of these receptors: a woman younger than 30 in good health. CDR3s include the opening cysteine and the closing phenylalanine or tryptophan. A D gene is named only where the DNA matches it firmly. The size field is filled for only some rows; it gives once, few, many or a size class.

D,size,V,J,DNA,CDR3
TRBD1,NA,TRBV28,TRBJ2-1,TGTGCCAGCAGTTTCTCCTTGACAGGGTTCAATGAGCAGTTCTTC,CASSFSLTGFNEQFF
NA,NA,TRBV12-3/TRBV12-4,TRBJ2-2,TGTGCCAGCAGAGATGGGGTCGGGGAGCTGTTTTTT,CASRDGVGELFF
NA,few,TRBV18,TRBJ2-6,TGTGCCAGCTCACCAACACAGGTCTCTGGGGCCAACGTCCTGACTTTC,CASSPTQVSGANVLTF
NA,NA,TRBV6-2/TRBV6-3,TRBJ2-3,TGTGCCAGCACCCTCGGAGCGGCAGCTGCGCCAGATACGCAGTATTTT,CASTLGAAAAPDTQYF
NA,few,TRBV5-1,TRBJ2-7,TGCGCCAGCAGCTTGGGGGAACAGTCGTACTACGAGCAGTACTTC,CASSLGEQSYYEQYF
NA,many,TRBV5-5,TRBJ2-1,TGTGCCAGCAGCTTGGAACTCACCAATGAGCAGTTCTTC,CASSLELTNEQFF
NA,NA,TRBV20-1,TRBJ2-3,TGCAGTGCTCCCGATCGCACGGGGGGCACAGATACGCAGTATTTT,CSAPDRTGGTDTQYF
NA,many,TRBV29-1,TRBJ1-2,TGCAGCGTTGTACACACCGGTAACATGAACTATGGCTACACCTTC,CSVVHTGNMNYGYTF
NA,NA,TRBV7-2,TRBJ1-6,TGTGCCAGCAGCTTAGATTGGGTGAGCTCCTATAATTCACCCCTCCACTTT,CASSLDWVSSYNSPLHF
NA,few,TRBV14,TRBJ1-1,TGTGCCAGCAGCCAAGATTTGGGATTGACAGGCGTATTGGTTACTGAAGCTTTCTTT,CASSQDLGLTGVLVTEAFF
NA,NA,TRBV7-2,TRBJ2-1,TGTGCCAGCAGCACCCAAGGGGGGAGCTCCTACAATGAGCAGTTCTTC,CASSTQGGSSYNEQFF
TRBD2,few,TRBV29-1,TRBJ2-1,TGCAGCGTTGAGGGAAAAGCGGGAGGGGACTACAATGAGCAGTTCTTC,CSVEGKAGGDYNEQFF
NA,NA,TRBV4-3,TRBJ2-4,TGCGCCAGCAGCCAAAAAGCGGATTATCAAAACATTCAGTACTTC,CASSQKADYQNIQYF
TRBD1,NA,TRBV5-1,TRBJ1-1,TGCGCCAGCAGCGTCGGACAGGCAGGGGGGAACACTGAAGCTTTCTTT,CASSVGQAGGNTEAFF